This T cell receptor (beta chain) derives from a study of post-analysis software for immune sequencing data. Study-wide findings and caveats: Five or six TRBV segments, TRBV5-6, TRBV5-1 and TRBV20-1 among them, were found more frequent in patients than controls. Compared against controls, patients with multiple sclerosis displayed significantly lower normalized Chao1 diversity.

The CDR3 sequence is 14 residues long. CDR1 is SGHRS and CDR2 is YFSETQ in the germline V gene. After removal of 0 bases from V and 8 bases from J, the junction contained 7 bases not matched to a gene. Note on this clonotype: Its antigen remains unknown.

Unique molecular identifiers tagged the TCR beta cDNA libraries. Some 500,000 cDNA molecules were obtained per 1 to 10 million input T cells. Using its own MiXCR run on the PCR reads, TCRdb lists one record per CDR3 protein. The sample holds a few hundred thousand distinct CDR3 sequences; around 34% are singletons and the top ten take around 4.7%. This receptor was taken from a girl under 18 with multiple sclerosis. This sequence joins TRBV5-1 and TRBJ1-2; TRBD1 matches at 7 bases. The sample consisted of blood. CDR3 DNA sequence: TGCGCCAGCAGCTTGGAGGGACAGCCTACGGGCTACACCTTC. It encodes CASSLEGQPTGYTF.